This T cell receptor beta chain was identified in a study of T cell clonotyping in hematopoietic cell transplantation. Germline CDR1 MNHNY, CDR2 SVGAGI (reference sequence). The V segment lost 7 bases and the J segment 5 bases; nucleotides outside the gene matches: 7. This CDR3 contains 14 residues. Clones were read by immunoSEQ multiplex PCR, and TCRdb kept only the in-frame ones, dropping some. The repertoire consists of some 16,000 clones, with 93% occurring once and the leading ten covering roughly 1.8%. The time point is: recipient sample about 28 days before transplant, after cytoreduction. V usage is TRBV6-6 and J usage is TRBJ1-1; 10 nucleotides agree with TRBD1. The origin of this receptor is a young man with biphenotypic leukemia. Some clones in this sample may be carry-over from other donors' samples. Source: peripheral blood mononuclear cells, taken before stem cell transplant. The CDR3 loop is CASIKDRGRTEAFF. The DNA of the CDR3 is TGTGCCAGCATTAAAGACAGGGGGCGAACTGAAGCTTTCTTT.